Listed below are T cell receptor beta chains from one sample, sequenced in a study of early T cells in non-severe SARS-CoV-2 infection. TCRdb recomputed calls from the 5' RACE reads with MiXCR, one row per CDR3 protein. The table lists 55,000 or so distinct CDR3 sequences, about 9.9% of them singletons. Material: whole blood. The source is an adult who was a healthcare worker with PCR-confirmed SARS-CoV-2 infection or an uninfected control (not recorded which). The conserved cysteine and the conserved F or W are not part of the CDR3 here. Clone sizes are given selectively: once, few, many, or a class where the clone is expanded.

>TRBV6-6|many
ASTGLVTGANVLT
>TRBV18|few
ASSARTGGKETQY
>TRBV5-4|-
ASRGGTGVNYGYT
>TRBV11-2|medium-sized
ASSQSTDTQY
>TRBV4-1|many
ASSQERTAGNTIY
>TRBV20-1|-
SARDGATDTQY
>TRBV25-1|-
ASTPLAGGPYEQY
>TRBV19|-
ASSITQGIGETQY
>TRBV11-2|-
ASSLAGTYEQY
>TRBV19|many
ASTRDLSSYEQY
>TRBV2|-
ASRPTSGSSYEQY
>TRBV11-2|few
ASSLRGITGELF
>TRBV20-1|-
SALVSTANTGELF
>TRBV6-4|-
ASSDYGQPIYGYT
>TRBV28|few
ASSLGDFFSYEQY
>TRBV5-1|few
ASREGAPTDTQY
>TRBV29-1|few
SVGLGQGFGNEQF
>TRBV3-1|-
ASSRAQGNSPLH
>TRBV6-5|few
ASRGLAGDLETQY